This TCR beta chain is drawn from a study of regulatory T cells in long-lasting Graves disease (dated by TCRdb to about 2021). Concerning the study at large: Persistent Graves' disease was defined as antithyroid drug treatment for over 5 years with persistently positive TSH receptor autoantibodies. Antithyroid drugs had been taken for 10 to 13 years on average by persistent Graves' disease patients in the clinical cohort. The study was conducted in China and was registered as a clinical trial. Peripheral blood TCR sequencing and RNA sequencing compared persistent Graves' disease patients with newly diagnosed Graves' disease patients. A total of some 33 samples were covered by TCR sequencing, comprising roughly 13 persistent and around 20 newly diagnosed Graves' disease patients.

Read against the paper, the sample's time point label means: persistent/refractory GD, antithyroid drugs over 5 years with positive TRAb. For both TCR sequencing and RNA sequencing, RNA was extracted from PBMCs in TRIzol. Graves' disease was diagnosed according to American Thyroid Association guidelines. Recruitment of patients was carried out at an endocrinology department in Xi'an, China. From each patient, around 9 milliliters of peripheral blood was collected into an EDTA anticoagulant tube. Ficoll Paque Plus density gradient separation was used to isolate PBMCs, and no further T cell sorting was performed. RNA quality was checked with an Agilent 2100 Bioanalyzer and agarose gel, and concentration with a NanoDrop 2000. Its CDR3 holds 17 amino acids, cysteine through phenylalanine. Of all the DNA, just the CDR3 is kept, 51 bases in frame from base 1. As encoded in the germline V gene (reference sequence), CDR1 is LNHDA while CDR2 is SQIVND. Unmatched junction bases come to 7, with V trimmed by 5 bases and J by 0 bases.

The method behind the library was multiplex PCR. This sample was sequenced with an Illumina HiSeq 4000. TCR beta libraries were built with iRepertoire HTBI primers and Arm-PCR amplification of CDR3 regions. Gel purification was performed on PCR products prior to sequencing. Per the source publication's procedure: A total of 62 TRBV and some 15 TRBJ segments were identified across samples and were used for gene usage analysis of CDR3 amino acid clonotypes. COPE and FqMerger were used to merge filtered high-quality paired reads into contigs. BLAST was used to align contigs to IMGT TRBV, TRBD and TRBJ reference genes, and CDR3 was defined according to IMGT. Any clonotype with a frequency above 0.1% was classified as a highly expanded clone. Shannon entropy served as the measure of repertoire diversity, while the Gini coefficient captured V-J evenness. A clonotype was considered public if more than one individual shared it. TCRdb reprocessing: public reads trimmed at Q25 with fastp, clones called with MiXCR, in-frame beta chains kept. Entries are consolidated by CDR3 protein sequence, retaining the most common genes and DNA. The V and J calls and clone size come from TCRdb's table, not from the authors' own analysis. Across this sample there are fewer than 550,000 distinct CDR3 sequences, with around a fifth seen only once. The ten largest clones add up to 6.5% to 9% of the sample.

With respect to this clonotype: Its specific antigen is unknown. A much larger clone sits a single nucleotide away, making a read error possible.

What the work shows at the level of the full study, not this receptor alone: Because the primary lesion, thyroid tissue, could not be accessed, the study looked at peripheral blood alone. Only the TCR beta chain was sequenced and analyzed. Compared with newly diagnosed patients, persistent Graves' disease patients had lower TCR Shannon entropy and fewer highly expanded clones, which suggests clonal expansion. More public clonotypes were shared among persistent patients (under 3,000) than among newly diagnosed patients (roughly 1,000). The authors acknowledged the small sample size as a limitation that may reduce accuracy. Preferential use of TRBV28, TRBJ1-2 and TRBJ2-5 was observed in persistent disease, whereas TRBV20-1 and TRBJ2-1 were favored in newly diagnosed disease.

This TCR derives from a female donor with Graves disease. In this chain, TRBV19 is recombined with TRBJ2-5; 12 bases in the junction line up with TRBD2. The sequencing here drew on peripheral blood mononuclear cells (PBMCs), taken when the disease was refractory, from a patient treated with antithyroid drugs. The CDR3 sequence is CASSCLAGGRNQETQYF. The sequence in DNA is TGTGCCAGTAGTTGTCTAGCGGGAGGGCGAAACCAAGAGACCCAGTACTTC.